This entry features one T cell receptor beta chain sequence. In the authors' methods: Amplification of reference gene primers was used by the study to estimate nucleated cell counts. TCRdb's copy holds only in-frame clones and misses some; the assay was immunoSEQ multiplex PCR. That table furnishes V, J and clone size, whereas the DNA furnished D and trimming. The sample yields over 100,000 clones, about 91% seen once. These data originate in a study of blood T cell repertoires in COVID-19. Study-level information: There were acute and convalescent COVID-19 samples, and they came from the United States, Italy and Spain.

The CDR3 extends over 17 amino acids. The V gene lost 3 bases and the J gene lost 0 bases, with 16 bases spanning the gap. CDR1 MGHRA and CDR2 YSYEKL come from the germline V gene. Sequenced input: peripheral blood. The sequence was collected from a man aged 45-65 years with acute or convalescent COVID-19. The V gene is TRBV4-1, the J gene TRBJ2-3; TRBD1 is a possible D gene (5 bases). The CDR3: CASSHLQVPISTDTQYF. CDR3 DNA sequence: TGCGCCAGCAGCCACCTACAGGTTCCTATTAGCACAGATACGCAGTATTTT.